This T cell receptor (beta chain) was recovered during a study of blood T cell repertoires in COVID-19. Study context: COVID-19 samples from acute and convalescent phases originated in the United States, Italy and Spain. T cells, B-cell-depleted T cells, or PBMCs supplied cDNA or gDNA.

All enrollees were about 18 to 95 years old and from 20 to 25 US areas. Germline V gene data show CDR1 as SGHRS and CDR2 as YFSETQ. There are 16 residues in the CDR3. Germline trimming cut 3 bases from V and 0 bases from J; bases unmatched to any gene: 4. Source study methods: Amplification of reference gene primers was used by the study to estimate nucleated cell counts. Produced via immunoSEQ multiplex PCR; TCRdb's table is partial and in-frame only. V and J calls and clone size come straight from that table; D and trimming were deduced from the DNA. Here the sample spans some 320,000 clones, more than 70% being singletons.

The chain links TRBV5-1 to TRBJ1-4; 8 bases fit TRBD1. The TCR originated in a young woman who had recovered from COVID-19. Sequenced material: PBMCs or T cells enriched from blood (not recorded which). The CDR3 sequence: CASSSRTGTTNEKLFF. CDR3 bases: TGCGCCAGCAGCTCCCGGACAGGGACAACTAATGAAAAACTGTTTTTT.